This T cell receptor beta chain was captured by sequencing in a study of CD8 T cells in ankylosing spondylitis. Study-wide points: One TCR beta motif, made up of under ten highly homologous variants, appeared characteristic of ankylosing spondylitis blood. A number of the motif variants had already been described in reactive arthritis synovial fluid and blood. Reportedly, disease-linked clones are significantly enriched in ankylosing spondylitis patients' matched synovial fluid.

This clonotype was seen repeatedly, ten times or more. Its target is unknown. CDR1 and CDR2 (germline): KGHDR, SFDVKD. The CDR3 totals 17 residues. The trim removed 4 bases at V and 2 bases at J, leaving 7 bases unmatched. TCRdb ran MiXCR on the 5' RACE reads and lists one entry per CDR3 protein. There are tens of thousands of distinct CDR3 sequences in the sample; around 10% occur only once, and more than 15% lies in the top ten. What was sequenced was blood, either unsorted or a sorted T cell fraction (not recorded which). The origin of this receptor is a male donor with ankylosing spondylitis or in good health (not recorded which). The V gene is TRBV24-1, the J gene TRBJ1-3, with 10 positions matching TRBD1. The CDR3 DNA sequence: TGTGCCACCAGTGAGGGCCCGGGACAGGGGACTGGAAACACCATATATTTT. It encodes CATSEGPGQGTGNTIYF.